The clone carrying this T cell receptor beta chain has just a few counts. The data are from a study of cytomegalovirus exposure and HLA in healthy donors. The germline V gene has CDR1 SGHAT and CDR2 FQNNGV. This CDR3 comprises 12 residues. Trimming removed 2 bases from V and 1 base from J, with 3 bases in between. The primer mix had 60 Vbeta and 13 Jbeta primers. Using immunoSEQ multiplex PCR, the repertoire was profiled, and TCRdb retains in-frame clones only, with some absent. Among 150,000 to 250,000 clones listed, about four fifths were seen once. The clonotype originates from a girl under 18 in good health and CMV-seropositive. The chain uses TRBV11-2 and TRBJ2-7; D gene unclear. Sequencing input: PBMCs. Written as DNA, the CDR3 is TGTGCCAGCAGCTTACCATCCTACGAGCAGTACTTC. Translation: CASSLPSYEQYF.